This T cell receptor (beta chain) was recovered during a study of response to subunit inactivated influenza vaccine. TCRdb independently ran MiXCR on the RT-PCR reads; one entry per CDR3 protein. The sample holds more than 550,000 distinct CDR3 sequences, roughly 12% seen once. This clonotype was counted a few times. The CDR3 runs to 14 residues. CDR1 and CDR2 from the germline V gene are MDHEN and SYDVKM. Deletions cut 10 bases from V and 5 bases from J, with 17 bases between. Another study also made use of these data, one on T cells expressing NK-cell markers. From that report: UMI-tagged 5'RACE template switching yielded the TCR beta cDNA. Investigators obtained TCR beta repertoires from sorted CD3+CD56+NKG2C+, CD3+CD56+NKG2C- and CD3+CD56-NKG2C+ T cells. Seven sequenced donors out of eight were HCMV-seropositive, one seronegative. Of the CD8+ T cell pool in six donors, about 1.0-7.5% was accounted for by dominant NKG2C+ clonotypes.

Sequenced material: PBMCs from blood, taken on the day of vaccination. The chain joins TRBV28 to TRBJ2-2; D is possibly TRBD1 (6 bases). The TCR comes from a middle-aged man who received an inactivated influenza vaccine. The CDR3 protein is CATEPGVWTGELFF. The CDR3 DNA is TGTGCCACCGAGCCAGGGGTATGGACCGGGGAGCTGTTTTTT.